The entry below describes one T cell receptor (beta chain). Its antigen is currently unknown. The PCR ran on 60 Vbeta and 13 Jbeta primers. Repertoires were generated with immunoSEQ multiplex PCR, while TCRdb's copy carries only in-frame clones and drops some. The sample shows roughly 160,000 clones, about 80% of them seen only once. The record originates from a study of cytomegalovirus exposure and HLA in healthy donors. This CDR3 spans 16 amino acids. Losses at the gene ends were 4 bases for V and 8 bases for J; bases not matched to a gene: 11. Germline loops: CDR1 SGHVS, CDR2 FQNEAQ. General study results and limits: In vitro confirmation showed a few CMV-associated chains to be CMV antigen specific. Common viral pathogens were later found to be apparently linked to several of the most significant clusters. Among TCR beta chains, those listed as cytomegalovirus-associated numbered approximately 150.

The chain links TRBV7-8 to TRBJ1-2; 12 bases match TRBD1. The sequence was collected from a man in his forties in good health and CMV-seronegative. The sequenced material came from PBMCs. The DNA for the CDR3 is TGTGCCAGCAGCTCACCTTCGGGACAGGGGGCGGTAGGCTACACCTTC. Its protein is CASSSPSGQGAVGYTF. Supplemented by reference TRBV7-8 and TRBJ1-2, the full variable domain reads GAGVSQSPRYKVAKRGQDVALRCDPISGHVSLFWYQQALGQGPEFLTYFQNEAQLDKSGLPSDRFFAERPEGSVSTLKIQRTQQEDSAVYLCASSSPSGQGAVGYTFGSGTRLTVV.